This T cell receptor (beta chain) was documented in a study of blood T cell repertoires in COVID-19. The wider study: Samples taken during acute and convalescent COVID-19 were collected in the United States, Italy and Spain. T cells, B-cell-depleted T cells, or PBMCs supplied cDNA or gDNA.

As handled by the study authors: Counts of nucleated cells, estimated from reference gene primer amplification, were obtained. Libraries were prepared by immunoSEQ multiplex PCR; TCRdb keeps only in-frame clonotypes and omits some of them. V and J calls and clone size follow that table, whereas D and trimming were derived from the DNA. The table includes about 68,000 clones, just over 85% detected once. Trimming took 7 bases from V and 11 from J; bases not matched to a gene: 14. The length of the CDR3 is 15 residues. Germline V gene data show CDR1 as MNHEY and CDR2 as SVGAGI. The source of this sequence is an older woman with acute or convalescent COVID-19. The rearrangement joins TRBV6-5 to TRBJ2-7, with 13 positions matching TRBD2. Sequences were obtained from peripheral blood. As DNA, the CDR3 is TGTGCCAGCACGTCTTTGCAGACTAGCGGGAGGAGAGAGTACTTC. As protein: CASTSLQTSGRREYF.